The TCR beta chain described here comes from a study of CD8 T cells in ankylosing spondylitis. TCRdb ran MiXCR on the 5' RACE reads and lists one entry per CDR3 protein. This table holds roughly 230,000 distinct CDR3 sequences, 18% found once. V shed 1 base and J 4 bases; nucleotides not matched to a gene: 13. Germline CDR1 reads LGHNA; CDR2 reads YNFKEQ. The CDR3 consists of 17 residues. V is TRBV4-2 and J is TRBJ2-7; the match to TRBD1 covers 7 bases. Sequenced material: blood, either unsorted or a sorted T cell fraction (not recorded which). This sequence was found in a male donor with ankylosing spondylitis or in good health (not recorded which). In nucleotides, the CDR3 is TGTGCCAGCAGCCAAGGGTCTTTAGGGGACAGCCTTTACGAGCAGTACTTC. Protein product: CASSQGSLGDSLYEQYF.